This entry concerns a single T cell receptor beta chain. There are 15 residues in the CDR3. Germline CDR1 reads LGHNA; CDR2 reads YNFKEQ. V dropped 8 bases and J dropped 5; count of bases not matched to a gene: 5. The data are from a study of blood T cell repertoires in COVID-19. In the original analysis: Counts of nucleated cells, estimated from reference gene primer amplification, were obtained. TCRdb's copy holds only in-frame clones and misses some; the assay was immunoSEQ multiplex PCR. V and J calls and clone size are given by that table; D and trimming were obtained from the DNA. The repertoire has approximately 210,000 clones, over 70% of them found once; the top ten carry roughly 8%.

The receptor was isolated from a woman between 45 and 60 years old with acute or convalescent COVID-19. Sequenced material: peripheral blood. V usage is TRBV4-2 and J usage is TRBJ2-1; 14 positions match TRBD2. As DNA, the CDR3 is TGTGCCAGCTCTCCGGGACTAGCGGGAGACAATGAGCAGTTCTTC. This encodes CASSPGLAGDNEQFF.